This TCR beta chain was recovered during a study of technical replicates of blood from a few donors. The data were produced by immunoSEQ multiplex PCR, yet TCRdb's version contains in-frame clones alone and is incomplete. The sample lists about 44,000 clones, approximately 96% occurring once. This CDR3 has 14 residues. From germline, CDR1 is SEHNR and CDR2 FQNEAQ (reference sequence). V was pared by 0 bases and J by 0 bases, with 5 bases between. This clonotype originated in a human donor in good health. The source material was T cells isolated from PBMCs. The gene calls are TRBV7-9 and TRBJ1-1; D uncertain. The DNA for the CDR3 is TGTGCCAGCAGCTTAGCCCAAATGAACACTGAAGCTTTCTTT. Translation: CASSLAQMNTEAFF.